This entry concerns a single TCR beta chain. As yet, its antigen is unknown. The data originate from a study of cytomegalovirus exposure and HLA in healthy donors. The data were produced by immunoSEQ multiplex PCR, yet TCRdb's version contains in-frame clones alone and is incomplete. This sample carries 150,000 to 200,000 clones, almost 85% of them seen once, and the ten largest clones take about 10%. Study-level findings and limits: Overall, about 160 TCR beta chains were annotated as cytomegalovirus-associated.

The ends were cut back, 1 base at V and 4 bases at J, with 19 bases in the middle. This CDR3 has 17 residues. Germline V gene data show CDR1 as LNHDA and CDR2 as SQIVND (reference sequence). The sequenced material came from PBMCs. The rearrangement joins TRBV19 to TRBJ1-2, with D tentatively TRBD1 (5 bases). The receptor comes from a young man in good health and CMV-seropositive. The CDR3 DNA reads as TGTGCCAGTAGTATAGCTGGAGAGGACACCTTGGGCTATGGCTACACCTTC. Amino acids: CASSIAGEDTLGYGYTF.